These 28 T cell receptor beta chains were all obtained from the same sample, sequenced in a study of blood T cell repertoires in COVID-19. Sequencing was performed with immunoSEQ multiplex PCR; in TCRdb, only in-frame clones are kept and a portion is missing. The sample lists some 120,000 clones, roughly 88% occurring once. The specimen sequenced was peripheral blood. These receptors were collected from a man over 45 with acute or convalescent COVID-19.

This chain joins TRBV19 and TRBJ1-1; 7 positions agree with TRBD1. This CDR3 has 13 residues. The trim removed 5 bases at V and 7 bases at J, leaving 7 bases unmatched. Germline V gene sequence: CDR1 LNHDA, CDR2 SQIVND (reference sequence). The CDR3 DNA follows: TGTGCCAGTAGTTCCGACAGGGCCCTTGAAGCTTTCTTT. Translation: CASSSDRALEAFF.

V is TRBV3-1 (or the pseudogene TRBV3-2) and J is TRBJ2-5; D is undetermined. Trimming removed 1 base at V and 3 bases at J, with 9 bases between. CDR1 and CDR2 (germline): LGHDT, YNNKEL (reference sequence). This CDR3 has 14 residues. The CDR3 nucleotides are TGTGCCAGCAGCCAAGTTAATAGAGAAGAGACCCAGTACTTC. Translation: CASSQVNREETQYF.

The V call is TRBV2, the J call TRBJ2-3; TRBD2 aligns across 7 bases. The germline CDR1 and CDR2 sequences are SNHLY and FYNNEI. Germline trimming cut 4 bases from V and 3 bases from J; bases unmatched to any gene: 7. The CDR3 is 15 amino acids. The CDR3 protein is CASSGGGRKTDTQYF. In DNA form, the CDR3 reads TGTGCCAGCAGTGGGGGGGGGAGGAAGACAGATACGCAGTATTTT.

DNA of the CDR3: TGTGCCAGCTCACCAGGACAATCTGGTAATTCACCCCTCCACTTT. It codes for CASSPGQSGNSPLHF. V and J are TRBV18 and TRBJ1-6, with D maybe TRBD1 (5 bases). This CDR3 has 15 residues. The V gene's germline CDR1 is KGHSH and CDR2 LQKENI. V lost 2 bases and J lost 6, with 11 bases in between.

The chain has TRBV27 and TRBJ2-6; D unclear. The germline V gene has CDR1 MNHEY and CDR2 SMNVEV (reference sequence). V lost 7 bases to trimming and J lost 3 bases, with 10 bases between them. The CDR3 loop spans 14 amino acids. This CDR3 reads CASKLAVGANVLTF. CDR3 nucleotide sequence: TGTGCCAGCAAACTTGCGGTTGGGGCCAACGTCCTGACTTTC. The full variable domain, completed using reference TRBV27 and TRBJ2-6, is EAQVTQNPRYLITVTGKKLTVTCSQNMNHEYMSWYRQDPGLGLRQIYYSMNVEVTDKGDVPEGYKVSRKEKRNFPLILESPSPNQTSLYFCASKLAVGANVLTFGAGSRLTVL.

This clone was recorded only once. The V gene is TRBV11-3, the J gene TRBJ1-1, with TRBD1 matching over 8 bases. CDR3 length: 14 residues. Losses at the gene ends were 4 bases for V and 1 base for J; bases not matched to a gene: 2. The germline V gene encodes CDR1 SGHNT and CDR2 YENEEA. CDR3 DNA sequence: TGTGCCAGCAGCTCTGGGACAGGGAACACTGAAGCTTTCTTT. Translation: CASSSGTGNTEAFF. Full variable domain (outside the CDR3, taken from reference TRBV11-3 and TRBJ1-1): EAGVVQSPRYKIIEKKQPVAFWCNPISGHNTLYWYLQNLGQGPELLIRYENEEAVDDSQLPKDRFSAERLKGVDSTLKIQPAELGDSAVYLCASSSGTGNTEAFFGQGTRLTVV.

The genes are TRBV6-4 and TRBJ2-6; D perhaps matches TRBD2 (5 bases). Germline CDR1 and CDR2: MRHNA and SNTAGT. The CDR3 sequence is 15 residues long. The V end was cut by 5 bases, the J end by 0 bases, with 8 bases between. DNA of the CDR3: TGTGCCAGCAGTATAGAGGGCTCTGGGGCCAACGTCCTGACTTTC. Encoded protein: CASSIEGSGANVLTF.

This clone was counted once. The chain has TRBV7-2 and TRBJ2-3, with 11 positions matching TRBD1. Germline values: CDR1 SGHTA, CDR2 FQGNSA. V trimming: 3 bases; J trimming: 4 bases; junction bases outside the gene matches: 3. The CDR3 is 15 residues long. CDR3 in amino acids: CASSLDRGQADTQYF. The CDR3 nucleotides read TGTGCCAGCAGCTTGGACAGGGGGCAGGCAGATACGCAGTATTTT.

V usage is TRBV14 and J usage is TRBJ2-7; D unresolved. Trimming took off 2 bases at V and 5 bases at J, with 10 bases between the two ends. The germline CDR1 and CDR2 sequences are SGHDN and FVKESK. This CDR3 region has 13 residues. The CDR3 coding sequence is TGTGCCAGCAGCCAAACTACCTATCACGAGCAGTACTTC. Translated: CASSQTTYHEQYF.

The rearrangement links TRBV7-2 to TRBJ1-2, with 11 bases fitting TRBD1. There are 15 residues in the CDR3. Looked up from germline, CDR1 is SGHTA and CDR2 is FQGNSA. V trimming: 5 bases; J trimming: 4 bases; junction bases outside the gene matches: 6. CDR3 sequence (DNA): TGTGCCAGCAGCCCGGGCGGGACAGGGGGCTATGGCTACACCTTC. The encoded protein is CASSPGGTGGYGYTF.

The chain links TRBV5-1 to TRBJ2-3; TRBD2 aligns across 8 bases. After removal of 4 bases from V and 1 base from J, the junction contained 5 bases not matched to a gene. The germline CDR1 and CDR2 sequences are SGHRS and YFSETQ. The CDR3 is 15 residues long. CDR3 DNA: TGCGCCAGCAGCGTGCAAGCGGGAGGCACAGATACGCAGTATTTT. This encodes CASSVQAGGTDTQYF.

In this sample, this clone turned up many times. The rearrangement joins TRBV6-1 to TRBJ1-6; the match to TRBD1 covers 11 bases. Per germline, CDR1 MNHNS and CDR2 SASEGT. V was clipped by 1 base and J by 0 bases; unmatched bases: 2. The CDR3 runs 18 residues. DNA for the CDR3: TGTGCCAGCAGTGAAGTCGGGACAGGGGGCTCCTATAATTCACCCCTCCACTTT. Its protein product is CASSEVGTGGSYNSPLHF.

This clone was seen more than once but under ten times. J is TRBJ2-2 and V is TRBV19; D is perhaps TRBD2 (7 bases). The CDR3 totals 15 residues. Germline CDR1 reads LNHDA; CDR2 reads SQIVND (reference sequence). Trimming left V 3 bases short and J 10 bases short, with 18 bases between. This CDR3 reads CASSMVRGAVVELFF. The CDR3 coding sequence is TGTGCCAGTAGTATGGTTCGGGGGGCTGTGGTGGAGCTGTTTTTT.

The chain has TRBV28 and TRBJ1-2, with 8 bases lining up with TRBD1. Germline loops: CDR1 MDHEN, CDR2 SYDVKM. Trimming at V came to 2 bases and at J to 6 bases, leaving 2 bases not matched to a gene. The CDR3 extends over 13 amino acids. The CDR3: CASSLGTGHGYTF. The CDR3 DNA follows: TGTGCCAGCAGTTTAGGGACAGGTCATGGCTACACCTTC.

In its sample, this clone was seen once. The chain links TRBV15 to TRBJ2-7; 9 positions agree with TRBD1. The CDR3 runs 15 residues. The V segment lost 0 bases and the J segment 2 bases; nucleotides outside the gene matches: 2. Looked up from germline, CDR1 is LNHNV and CDR2 is YYDKDF (reference sequence). The CDR3: CATSRDRQGAYEQYF. CDR3 DNA: TGTGCCACCAGCAGAGATAGACAGGGGGCCTACGAGCAGTACTTC.

In its sample, this clone was seen a few times. The chain carries TRBV19 and TRBJ2-2; 9 bases are shared with TRBD1. The germline CDR1 and CDR2 sequences are LNHDA and SQIVND (reference sequence). The V segment lost 3 bases and the J segment 6 bases; nucleotides outside the gene matches: 14. The CDR3 length is 18 residues. For the CDR3, the DNA is TGTGCCAGTAGTATCGGCATTCCGGGACAGGGTCTGGCCGGGGAGCTGTTTTTT. It specifies CASSIGIPGQGLAGELFF.

The chain combines TRBV19 with TRBJ1-2; the D gene is possibly TRBD1 (5 bases). Between the trimmed V and J ends, which lost 7 bases and 2 bases, there was a span of 11 bases. The CDR3 is 13 amino acids. CDR1 is LNHDA and CDR2 is SQIVND in the germline V gene (reference sequence). In DNA, the CDR3 is TGTGCCAGTAAAATCAGGGAAAACTATGGCTACACCTTC. Its protein product is CASKIRENYGYTF. The full variable domain, completed using reference TRBV19 and TRBJ1-2, is DGGITQSPKYLFRKEGQNVTLSCEQNLNHDAMYWYRQDPGQGLRLIYYSQIVNDFQKGDIAEGYSVSREKKESFPLTVTSAQKNPTAFYLCASKIRENYGYTFGSGTRLTVV.

The V call is TRBV2, the J call TRBJ2-5; a weak D match, TRBD2 (5 bases). This CDR3 is 13 amino acids long. Per the germline V gene, CDR1 is SNHLY and CDR2 is FYNNEI. Trimming pared 7 bases from V and 5 bases from J, leaving 14 bases between. As DNA, the CDR3 is TGTGCCAGCAAGTATCTACGGGGTGAGACCCAGTACTTC. Translated: CASKYLRGETQYF.

The gene calls are TRBV5-1 and TRBJ2-4; 9 bases align to TRBD2. The ends lost 3 bases at V and 1 base at J; junction bases unmatched: 8. Germline CDR1 is SGHRS and CDR2 is YFSETQ. The CDR3 is 17 amino acids. This chain's CDR3 is CASSSLAGVGAKNIQYF. CDR3 DNA sequence: TGCGCCAGCAGCTCCTTAGCGGGAGTAGGGGCCAAAAACATTCAGTACTTC.

The genes are TRBV11-2 and TRBJ2-2, with 8 bases identical to TRBD2. V was pared by 5 bases and J by 7 bases, with 12 bases of the junction left unmatched. The CDR3 consists of 16 residues. Germline CDR1 is SGHAT and CDR2 is FQNNGV. The CDR3 nucleotides read TGTGCCAGCAGCCTTCTAGCGGGCCCCGTAGGCGGGGAGCTGTTTTTT. Residues: CASSLLAGPVGGELFF. Complete variable domain (other parts from reference TRBV11-2 and TRBJ2-2): EAGVAQSPRYKIIEKRQSVAFWCNPISGHATLYWYQQILGQGPKLLIQFQNNGVVDDSQLPKDRFSAERLKGVDSTLKIQPAKLEDSAVYLCASSLLAGPVGGELFFGEGSRLTVL.

V is TRBV2 and J is TRBJ1-4; 8 nucleotides align to TRBD1. The CDR3 is 15 residues long. CDR1 SNHLY and CDR2 FYNNEI come from the germline V gene. V lost 4 bases and J lost 3; bases outside the gene matches: 4. CDR3 amino acids: CASSATGAANEKLFF. The CDR3, as DNA: TGTGCCAGCAGTGCGACAGGGGCTGCTAATGAAAAACTGTTTTTT.

The genes are TRBV10-3 and TRBJ2-7; 7 positions agree with TRBD1. Germline V CDR1 and CDR2: ENHRY, SYGVKD. The J segment lost 3 bases and the V segment lost 0 bases, leaving 2 bases of the junction unmatched. The CDR3 runs 14 residues. The CDR3 DNA sequence: TGTGCCATCAGTGAGTCGGCAGGGGGCTACGAGCAGTACTTC. Amino acids: CAISESAGGYEQYF.

The gene calls are TRBV15 and TRBJ2-2; TRBD2 is a possible D gene (5 bases). The CDR3 sequence is 15 residues long. V was cut by 0 bases and J by 6 bases, with 11 bases left in between. Germline V gene sequence: CDR1 LNHNV, CDR2 YYDKDF (reference sequence). DNA of the CDR3: TGTGCCACCAGCAGAGATAGGGTGGGAGCCGGGGAGCTGTTTTTT. Its protein product is CATSRDRVGAGELFF.

The J gene is TRBJ2-7, the V gene TRBV11-3; 8 bases align to TRBD1. The CDR3 loop spans 18 amino acids. V was pared by 2 bases and J by 0 bases, with 12 bases of the junction left unmatched. Germline V CDR1 and CDR2: SGHNT, YENEEA. DNA for the CDR3: TGTGCCAGCAGCTTATCCCGTCCGGGACAGGACTACTCCTACGAGCAGTACTTC. Protein product: CASSLSRPGQDYSYEQYF.

This chain links TRBV7-8 with TRBJ1-4; TRBD1 matches 7 bases. Trimming took 5 bases from V and 8 from J; bases not matched to a gene: 8. CDR1 and CDR2 from the germline V gene are SGHVS and FQNEAQ. The CDR3 length is 14 residues. As DNA, the CDR3 is TGTGCCAGCAGCGCTGGCGGGACAGCCGAAAAACTGTTTTTT. It encodes CASSAGGTAEKLFF.

V usage is TRBV7-2 and J usage is TRBJ2-2, with 10 positions matching TRBD2. Germline V gene data show CDR1 as SGHTA and CDR2 as FQGNSA. The length of the CDR3 is 19 residues. With V trimmed by 1 base and J by 0 bases, 8 bases remained unmatched. DNA for the CDR3: TGTGCCAGCAGCTTAGTTTCGGGACTAGCGCGAGCGAACACCGGGGAGCTGTTTTTT. This encodes CASSLVSGLARANTGELFF.

In its sample, this clone was seen a few times. The chain recombines TRBV5-4 with TRBJ2-2, with 9 bases identical to TRBD1. CDR1 and CDR2 from the germline V gene are SGHNT and YYREEE (reference sequence). This CDR3 spans 17 amino acids. V was clipped by 4 bases and J by 5 bases; unmatched bases: 12. DNA for the CDR3: TGTGCCAGCAGCCCCAAGCGTCCCGGGACAGGGACCGGGGAGCTGTTTTTT. It translates to CASSPKRPGTGTGELFF.

This clone came up a few times. Other nucleotide sequences in the sample specify the same CDR3. The CDR3 sequence: CASSETGNYGYTF. The CDR3 DNA sequence: TGTGCCAGCTCCGAGACAGGGAACTATGGCTACACCTTC. The chain uses TRBV12-3 or TRBV12-4 and TRBJ1-2, with 7 bases aligning to TRBD1. This CDR3 has 13 amino acids. V lost 8 bases to trimming and J lost 2 bases; unmatched junction nucleotides: 5.